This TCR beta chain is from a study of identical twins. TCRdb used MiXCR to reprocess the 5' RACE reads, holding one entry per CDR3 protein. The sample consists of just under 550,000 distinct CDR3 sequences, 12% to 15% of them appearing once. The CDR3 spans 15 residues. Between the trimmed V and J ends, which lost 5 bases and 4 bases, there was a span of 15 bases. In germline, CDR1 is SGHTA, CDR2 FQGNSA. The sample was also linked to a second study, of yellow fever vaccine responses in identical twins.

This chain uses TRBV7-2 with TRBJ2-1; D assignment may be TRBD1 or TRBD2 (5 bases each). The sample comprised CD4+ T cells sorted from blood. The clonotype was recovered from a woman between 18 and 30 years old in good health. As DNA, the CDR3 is TGTGCCAGCAGCAAGGCTAGCAGGGTTTACAATGAGCAGTTCTTC. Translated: CASSKASRVYNEQFF.